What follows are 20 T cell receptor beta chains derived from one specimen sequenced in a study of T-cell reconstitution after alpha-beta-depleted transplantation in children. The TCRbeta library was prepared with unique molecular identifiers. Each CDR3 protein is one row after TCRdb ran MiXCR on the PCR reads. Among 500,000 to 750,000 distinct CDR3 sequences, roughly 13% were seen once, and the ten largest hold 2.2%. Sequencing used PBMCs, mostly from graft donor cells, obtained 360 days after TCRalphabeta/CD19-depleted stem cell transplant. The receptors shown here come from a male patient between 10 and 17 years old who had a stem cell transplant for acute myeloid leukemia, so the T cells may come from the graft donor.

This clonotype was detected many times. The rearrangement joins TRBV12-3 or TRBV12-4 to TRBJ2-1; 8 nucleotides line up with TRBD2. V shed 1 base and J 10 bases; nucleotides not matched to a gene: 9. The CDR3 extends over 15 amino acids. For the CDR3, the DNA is TGTGCCAGCAGTTTAGATAGGACTAGCCGGGACGAGCAGTTCTTC. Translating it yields CASSLDRTSRDEQFF.

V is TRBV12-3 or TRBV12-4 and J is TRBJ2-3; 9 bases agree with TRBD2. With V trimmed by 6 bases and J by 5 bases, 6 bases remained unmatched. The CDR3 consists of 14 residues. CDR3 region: CASSRGLAQDTQYF. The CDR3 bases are TGTGCCAGCAGCCGAGGACTAGCGCAAGATACGCAGTATTTT.

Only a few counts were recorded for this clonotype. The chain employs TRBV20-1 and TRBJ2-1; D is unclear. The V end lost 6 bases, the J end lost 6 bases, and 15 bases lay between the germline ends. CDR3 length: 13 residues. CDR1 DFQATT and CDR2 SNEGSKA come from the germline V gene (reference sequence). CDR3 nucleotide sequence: TGCAGTGCGAGACGGGTCGGGCTCAATGAGCAGTTCTTC. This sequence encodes CSARRVGLNEQFF.

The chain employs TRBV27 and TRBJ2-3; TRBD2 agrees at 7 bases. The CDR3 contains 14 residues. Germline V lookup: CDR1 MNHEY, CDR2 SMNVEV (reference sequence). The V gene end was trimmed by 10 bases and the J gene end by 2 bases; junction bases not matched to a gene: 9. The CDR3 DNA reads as TGTGCCACCCAAAGCGGGGCCCACACAGATACGCAGTATTTT. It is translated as CATQSGAHTDTQYF.

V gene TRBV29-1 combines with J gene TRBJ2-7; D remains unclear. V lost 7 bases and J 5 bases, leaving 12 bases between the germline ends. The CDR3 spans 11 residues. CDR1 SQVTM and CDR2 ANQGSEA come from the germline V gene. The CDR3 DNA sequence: TGCAGCGCCCTCAGAGAGGACGAGCAGTACTTC. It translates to CSALREDEQYF.

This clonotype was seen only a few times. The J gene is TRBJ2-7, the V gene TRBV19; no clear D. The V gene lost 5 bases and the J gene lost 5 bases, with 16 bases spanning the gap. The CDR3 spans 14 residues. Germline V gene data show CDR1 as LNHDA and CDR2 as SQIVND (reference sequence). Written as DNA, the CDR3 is TGTGCCAGTAGTCCCAATTCCTGGTCTAACGAGCAGTACTTC. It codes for CASSPNSWSNEQYF.

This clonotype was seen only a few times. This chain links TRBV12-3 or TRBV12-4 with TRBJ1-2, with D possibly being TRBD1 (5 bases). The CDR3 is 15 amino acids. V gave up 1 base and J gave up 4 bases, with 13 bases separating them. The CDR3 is CASSLGGRPTYGYTF. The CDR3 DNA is TGTGCCAGCAGTTTAGGGGGCAGGCCTACCTATGGCTACACCTTC.

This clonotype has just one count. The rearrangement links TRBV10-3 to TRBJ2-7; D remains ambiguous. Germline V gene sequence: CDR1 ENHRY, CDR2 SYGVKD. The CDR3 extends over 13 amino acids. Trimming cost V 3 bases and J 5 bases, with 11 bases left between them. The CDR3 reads CAISDPGFDEQYF. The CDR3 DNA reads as TGTGCCATCAGTGATCCAGGTTTCGACGAGCAGTACTTC.

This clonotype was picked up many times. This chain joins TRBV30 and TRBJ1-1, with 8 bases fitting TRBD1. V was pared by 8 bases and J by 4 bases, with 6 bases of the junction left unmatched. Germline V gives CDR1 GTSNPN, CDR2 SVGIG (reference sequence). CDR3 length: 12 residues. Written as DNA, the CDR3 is TGTGCCGGCCGACAGGGGACCACTGAAGCTTTCTTT. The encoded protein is CAGRQGTTEAFF.

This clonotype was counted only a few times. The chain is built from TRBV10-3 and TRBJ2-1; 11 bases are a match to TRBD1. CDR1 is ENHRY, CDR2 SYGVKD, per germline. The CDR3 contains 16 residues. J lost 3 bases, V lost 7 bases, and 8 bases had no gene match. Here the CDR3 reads CAIKPAGQGDYNEQFF. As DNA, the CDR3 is TGTGCCATCAAACCCGCGGGACAGGGGGACTACAATGAGCAGTTCTTC.

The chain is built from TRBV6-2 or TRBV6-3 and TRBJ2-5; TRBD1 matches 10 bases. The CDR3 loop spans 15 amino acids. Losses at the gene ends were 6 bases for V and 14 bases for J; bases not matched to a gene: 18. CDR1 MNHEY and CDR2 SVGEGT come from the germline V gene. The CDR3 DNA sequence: TGTGCCAGCAGCCCCACGGCAGACAGGGGGCGTCGCCGCTACTTC. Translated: CASSPTADRGRRRYF.

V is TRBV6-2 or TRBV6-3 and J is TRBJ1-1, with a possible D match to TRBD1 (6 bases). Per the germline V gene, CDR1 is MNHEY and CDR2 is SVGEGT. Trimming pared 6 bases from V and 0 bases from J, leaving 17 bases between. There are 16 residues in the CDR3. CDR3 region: CASRVRWGAMNTEAFF. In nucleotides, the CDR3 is TGTGCCAGCAGAGTTCGTTGGGGGGCCATGAACACTGAAGCTTTCTTT.

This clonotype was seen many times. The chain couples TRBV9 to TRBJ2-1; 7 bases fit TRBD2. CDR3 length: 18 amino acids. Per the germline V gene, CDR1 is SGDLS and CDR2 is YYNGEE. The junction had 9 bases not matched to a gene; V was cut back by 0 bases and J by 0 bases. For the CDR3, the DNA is TGTGCCAGCAGCGTAGCCCCTAGCGGAATAAGCTCCTACAATGAGCAGTTCTTC. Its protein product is CASSVAPSGISSYNEQFF.

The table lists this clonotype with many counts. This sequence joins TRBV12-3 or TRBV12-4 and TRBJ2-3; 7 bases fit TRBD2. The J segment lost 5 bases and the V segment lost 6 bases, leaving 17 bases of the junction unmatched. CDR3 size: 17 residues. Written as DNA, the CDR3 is TGTGCCAGCAGCCTAACCCGGGCGGGAGTACATGTAGATACGCAGTATTTT. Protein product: CASSLTRAGVHVDTQYF.

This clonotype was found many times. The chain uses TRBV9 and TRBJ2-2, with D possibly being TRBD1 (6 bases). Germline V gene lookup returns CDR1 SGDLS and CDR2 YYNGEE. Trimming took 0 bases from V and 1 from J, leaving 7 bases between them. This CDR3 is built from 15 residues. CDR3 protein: CASSVAQGNTGELFF. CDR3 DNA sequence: TGTGCCAGCAGCGTAGCACAGGGGAACACCGGGGAGCTGTTTTTT.

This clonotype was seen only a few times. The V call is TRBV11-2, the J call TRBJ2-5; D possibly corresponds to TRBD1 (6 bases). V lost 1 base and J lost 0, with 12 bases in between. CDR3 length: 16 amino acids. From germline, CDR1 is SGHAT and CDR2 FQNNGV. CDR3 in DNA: TGTGCCAGCAGCTTAGTCCCAGGGGCATACCAAGAGACCCAGTACTTC. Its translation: CASSLVPGAYQETQYF.

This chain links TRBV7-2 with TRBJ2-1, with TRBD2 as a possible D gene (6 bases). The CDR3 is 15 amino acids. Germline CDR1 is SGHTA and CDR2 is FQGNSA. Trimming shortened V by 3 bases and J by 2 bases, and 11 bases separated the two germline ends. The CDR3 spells CASSFSGPTYNEQFF. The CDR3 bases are TGTGCCAGCAGCTTTAGCGGACCGACCTACAATGAGCAGTTCTTC.

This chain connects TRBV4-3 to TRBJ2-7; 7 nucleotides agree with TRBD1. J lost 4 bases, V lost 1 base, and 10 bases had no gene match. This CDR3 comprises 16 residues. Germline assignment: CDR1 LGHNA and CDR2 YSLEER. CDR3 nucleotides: TGCGCCAGCAGCCAAGCATACAGGGGCTATTCTTACGAGCAGTACTTC. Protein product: CASSQAYRGYSYEQYF.

The CDR3: CASSLGQGLDEAFF. The CDR3 DNA is TGCGCCAGCAGCCTCGGACAGGGATTAGATGAAGCTTTCTTT. V and J are TRBV4-3 and TRBJ1-1; 8 bases align to TRBD1. CDR3 length equals 14 residues. The junction had 8 bases not matched to a gene; V was cut back by 4 bases and J by 7 bases. Germline V lookup: CDR1 LGHNA, CDR2 YSLEER.

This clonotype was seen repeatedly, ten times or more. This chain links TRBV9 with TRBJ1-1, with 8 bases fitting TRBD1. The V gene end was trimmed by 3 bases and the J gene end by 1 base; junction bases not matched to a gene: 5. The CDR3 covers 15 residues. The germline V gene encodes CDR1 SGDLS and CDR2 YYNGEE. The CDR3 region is CASSERTGRNTEAFF. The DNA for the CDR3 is TGTGCCAGCAGCGAGCGGACAGGGAGGAACACTGAAGCTTTCTTT.